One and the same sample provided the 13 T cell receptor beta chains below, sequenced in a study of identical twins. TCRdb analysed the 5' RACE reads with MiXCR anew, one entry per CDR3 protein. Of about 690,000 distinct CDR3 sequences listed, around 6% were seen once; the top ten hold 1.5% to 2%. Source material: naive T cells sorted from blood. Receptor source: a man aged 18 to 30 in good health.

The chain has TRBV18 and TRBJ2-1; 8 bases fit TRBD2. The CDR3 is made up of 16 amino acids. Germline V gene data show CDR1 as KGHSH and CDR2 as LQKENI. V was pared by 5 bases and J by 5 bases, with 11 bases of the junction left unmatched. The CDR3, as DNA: TGTGCCAGCTCATCCGACCTGGCGGGGGGAGACAATGAGCAGTTCTTC. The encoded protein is CASSSDLAGGDNEQFF. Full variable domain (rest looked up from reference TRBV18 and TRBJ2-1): NAGVMQNPRHLVRRRGQEARLRCSPMKGHSHVYWYRQLPEEGLKFMVYLQKENIIDESGMPKERFSAEFPKEGPSILRIQQVVRGDSAAYFCASSSDLAGGDNEQFFGPGTRLTVL.

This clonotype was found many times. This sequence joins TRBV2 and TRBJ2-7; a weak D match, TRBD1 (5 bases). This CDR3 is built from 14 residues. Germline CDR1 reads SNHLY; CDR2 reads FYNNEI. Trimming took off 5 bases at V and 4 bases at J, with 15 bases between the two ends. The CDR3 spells CASSRTQNLYEQYF. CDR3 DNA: TGTGCCAGCAGTCGGACACAAAACCTTTACGAGCAGTACTTC. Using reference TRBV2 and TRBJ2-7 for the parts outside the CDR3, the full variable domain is EPEVTQTPSHQVTQMGQEVILRCVPISNHLYFYWYRQILGQKVEFLVSFYNNEISEKSEIFDDQFSVERPDGSNFTLKIRSTKLEDSAMYFCASSRTQNLYEQYFGPGTRLTVT.

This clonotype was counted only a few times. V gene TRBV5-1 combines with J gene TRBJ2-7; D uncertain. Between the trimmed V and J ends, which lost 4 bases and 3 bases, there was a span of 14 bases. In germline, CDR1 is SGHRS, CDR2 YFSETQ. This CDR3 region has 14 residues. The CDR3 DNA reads TGCGCCAGCAGCCCGAGGACGCCACACTACGAGCAGTACTTC. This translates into CASSPRTPHYEQYF.

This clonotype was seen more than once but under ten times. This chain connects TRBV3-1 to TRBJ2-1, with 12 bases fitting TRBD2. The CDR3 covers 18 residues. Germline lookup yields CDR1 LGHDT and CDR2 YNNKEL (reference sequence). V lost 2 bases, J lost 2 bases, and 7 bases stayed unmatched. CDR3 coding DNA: TGTGCCAGCAGCCAAAGGCTAGCGGGAGGGTGGGCCTACAATGAGCAGTTCTTC. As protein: CASSQRLAGGWAYNEQFF.

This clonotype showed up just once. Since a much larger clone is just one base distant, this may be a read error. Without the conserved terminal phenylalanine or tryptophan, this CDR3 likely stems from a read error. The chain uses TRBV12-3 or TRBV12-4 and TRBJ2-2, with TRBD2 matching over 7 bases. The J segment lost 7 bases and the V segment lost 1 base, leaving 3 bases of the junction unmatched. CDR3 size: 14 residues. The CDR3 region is CASSLGGSSGELFV. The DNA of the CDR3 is TGTGCCAGCAGTTTAGGCGGGAGTAGCGGGGAGCTGTTTGTT.

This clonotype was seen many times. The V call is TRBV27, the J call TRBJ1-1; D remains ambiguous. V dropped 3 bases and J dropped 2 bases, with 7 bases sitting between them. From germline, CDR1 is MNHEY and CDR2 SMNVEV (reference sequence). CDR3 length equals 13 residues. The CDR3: CASSLADNTEAFF. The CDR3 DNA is TGTGCCAGCAGTTTGGCGGATAACACTGAAGCTTTCTTT.

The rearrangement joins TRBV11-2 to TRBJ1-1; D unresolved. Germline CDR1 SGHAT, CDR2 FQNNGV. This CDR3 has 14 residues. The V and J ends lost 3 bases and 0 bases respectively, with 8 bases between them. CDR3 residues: CASSLLSLNTEAFF. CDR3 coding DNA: TGTGCCAGCAGCTTGCTTTCTCTGAACACTGAAGCTTTCTTT.

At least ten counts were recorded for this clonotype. Written as DNA, the CDR3 is TGTGCCAGCAGTGATGCAGGGTCCCCGCCCCAGCATTTT. Translating gives CASSDAGSPPQHF. The chain links TRBV6-1 to TRBJ1-5; TRBD1 is a possible D gene (5 bases). The CDR3 runs to 13 residues. V gave up 3 bases and J gave up 9 bases, with 12 bases separating them. Germline lookup yields CDR1 MNHNS and CDR2 SASEGT.

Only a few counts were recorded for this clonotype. The CDR3 DNA sequence: TGCGCCAGCAGCCGAGACATCCCGGGACTAGCGGGAGTGACAGATACGCAGTATTTT. Translated, it gives CASSRDIPGLAGVTDTQYF. The V gene is TRBV4-3, the J gene TRBJ2-3; TRBD2 aligns across 14 bases. This CDR3 region has 19 residues. The germline V gene encodes CDR1 LGHNA and CDR2 YSLEER. The V gene end was trimmed by 4 bases and the J gene end by 3 bases; junction bases not matched to a gene: 12.

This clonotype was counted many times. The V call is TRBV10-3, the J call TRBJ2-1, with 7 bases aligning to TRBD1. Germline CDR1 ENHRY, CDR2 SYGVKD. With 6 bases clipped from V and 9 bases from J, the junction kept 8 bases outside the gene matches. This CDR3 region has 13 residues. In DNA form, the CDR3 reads TGTGCCATCAGAGGAACAGGGGATAGTGAGCAGTTCTTC. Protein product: CAIRGTGDSEQFF.

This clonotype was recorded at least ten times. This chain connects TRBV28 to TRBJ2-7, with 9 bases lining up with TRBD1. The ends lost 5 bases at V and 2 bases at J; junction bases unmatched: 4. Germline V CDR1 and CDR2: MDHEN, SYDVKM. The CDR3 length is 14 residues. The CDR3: CASSGDRAAYEQYF. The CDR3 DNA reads TGTGCCAGCAGTGGGGACAGGGCCGCCTACGAGCAGTACTTC.

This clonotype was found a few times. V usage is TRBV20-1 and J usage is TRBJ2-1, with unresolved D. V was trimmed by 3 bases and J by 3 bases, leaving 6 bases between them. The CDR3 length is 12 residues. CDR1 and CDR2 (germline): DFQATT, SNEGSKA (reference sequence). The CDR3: CSASWRYNEQFF. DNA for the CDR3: TGCAGTGCTAGTTGGCGCTACAATGAGCAGTTCTTC.

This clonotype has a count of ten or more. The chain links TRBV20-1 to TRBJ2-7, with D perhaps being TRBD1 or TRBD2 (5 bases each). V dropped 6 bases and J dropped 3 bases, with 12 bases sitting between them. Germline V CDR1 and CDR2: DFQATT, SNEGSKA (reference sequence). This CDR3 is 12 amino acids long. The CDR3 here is CSAPRDHYEQYF. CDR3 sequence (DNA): TGCAGTGCACCCCGGGACCACTACGAGCAGTACTTC.